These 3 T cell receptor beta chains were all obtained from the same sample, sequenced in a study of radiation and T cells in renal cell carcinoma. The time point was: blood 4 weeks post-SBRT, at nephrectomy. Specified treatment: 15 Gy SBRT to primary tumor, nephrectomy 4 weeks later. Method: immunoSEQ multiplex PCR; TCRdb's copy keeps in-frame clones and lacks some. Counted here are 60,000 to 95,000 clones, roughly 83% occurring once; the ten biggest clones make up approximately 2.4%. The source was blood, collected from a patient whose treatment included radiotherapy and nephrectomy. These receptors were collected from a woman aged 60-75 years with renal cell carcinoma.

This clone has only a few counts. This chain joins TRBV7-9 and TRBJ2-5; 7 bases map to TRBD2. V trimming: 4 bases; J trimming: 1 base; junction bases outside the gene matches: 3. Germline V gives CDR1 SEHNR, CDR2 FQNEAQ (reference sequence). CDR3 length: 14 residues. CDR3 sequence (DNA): TGTGCCAGCAGCTCCGGGGGGTTCCAAGAGACCCAGTACTTC. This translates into CASSSGGFQETQYF.

CDR3 in DNA: TGTGCCAGCAGCGCCCGGGACGGAAGCAATCAGCCCCAGCATTTT. Its protein is CASSARDGSNQPQHF. The chain recombines TRBV4-2 with TRBJ1-5; D may be TRBD1 (5 bases). This CDR3 comprises 15 residues. Germline CDR1 and CDR2: LGHNA and YNFKEQ. V lost 5 bases to trimming and J lost 1 base, with 12 bases between them.

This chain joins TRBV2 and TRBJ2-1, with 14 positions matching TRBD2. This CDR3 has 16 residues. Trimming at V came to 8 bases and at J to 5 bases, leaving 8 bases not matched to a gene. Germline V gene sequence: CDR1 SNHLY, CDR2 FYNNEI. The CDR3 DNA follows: TGTGCCAGCGGACTAGCGGGGGGCAATATCCACAATGAGCAGTTCTTC. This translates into CASGLAGGNIHNEQFF.